Shown below are 5 T cell receptor beta chains from a single sample sequenced in a study of T cells in Graves' hyperthyroidism and ophthalmopathy. RNA transcripts served as the template for amplifying TCR beta CDR3 regions. Using the HTBI primer set, a first-round RT-PCR was run on the TCR CDR3. A single record per CDR3 protein comes from TCRdb applying MiXCR to the multiplex PCR reads. The sample records around 500,000 distinct CDR3 sequences, around a fifth being singletons. Source material: blood. These receptors came from a woman aged 70-85 years with Graves' ophthalmopathy.

V and J are TRBV7-6 and TRBJ2-5; 10 bases map to TRBD2. CDR3 length: 18 amino acids. The junction had 8 bases not matched to a gene; V was cut back by 0 bases and J by 1 base. From germline, CDR1 is SGHVS and CDR2 FNYEAQ. CDR3 in amino acids: CASSLAPWASGGQETQYF. The CDR3 DNA reads TGTGCCAGCAGCTTAGCGCCCTGGGCTAGCGGGGGCCAAGAGACCCAGTACTTC.

The chain employs TRBV29-1 and TRBJ2-7, with 8 bases matching TRBD1. CDR1 SQVTM and CDR2 ANQGSEA come from the germline V gene. V lost 5 bases to trimming and J lost 4 bases; unmatched junction nucleotides: 7. There are 13 residues in the CDR3. The DNA for the CDR3 is TGCAGCGTTCACGTCAGACAGGGGTACGAGCAGTACTTC. It translates to CSVHVRQGYEQYF.

This clonotype was counted between two and nine times. The rearrangement links TRBV12-3 or TRBV12-4 to TRBJ2-3; a possible D gene is TRBD2 (5 bases). V lost 3 bases to trimming and J lost 2 bases, with 12 bases between them. The CDR3 is 15 residues long. This chain's CDR3 is CASSLASGLTDTQYF. Here the CDR3 DNA reads TGTGCCAGCAGTTTGGCCAGCGGACTCACAGATACGCAGTATTTT.

The sample holds a few counts of this clonotype. This chain uses TRBV9 with TRBJ1-6; D is perhaps TRBD1 (6 bases). V was pared by 4 bases and J by 9 bases, with 17 bases between. Germline V gene lookup returns CDR1 SGDLS and CDR2 YYNGEE. The CDR3 is 15 residues long. The CDR3 bases are TGTGCCAGCAGCCTTACCGGGACCAGGGGTTCACCCCTCCACTTT. Its protein product is CASSLTGTRGSPLHF.

The rearrangement links TRBV20-1 to TRBJ2-1, with 13 bases identical to TRBD2. This CDR3 comprises 12 residues. CDR1 is DFQATT, CDR2 SNEGSKA, per germline (reference sequence). With 7 bases clipped from V and 12 bases from J, the junction kept 6 bases outside the gene matches. The CDR3 is CSVLAGGSGQFF. CDR3 bases: TGCAGTGTACTAGCGGGAGGGTCAGGGCAGTTCTTC.